These 29 T cell receptor beta chains share one sample of origin, sequenced in a study of blood T cells in healthy people across ages. A second roughly 6 to 12 cycle PCR used barcoded and J-beta primers. TCRdb used MiXCR to reprocess the 5' RACE reads, holding one entry per CDR3 protein. The sample records approximately 850,000 distinct CDR3 sequences, approximately 44% being singletons. Sample: blood. These receptors were taken from a man in his sixties in good health.

The table lists this clonotype with a count of one. V and J are TRBV4-3 and TRBJ1-1; D possibly corresponds to TRBD1 (5 bases). The CDR3 has 15 residues. The V end was cut by 1 base, the J end by 5 bases, with 14 bases between. Germline V gene lookup returns CDR1 LGHNA and CDR2 YSLEER. The CDR3 DNA follows: TGCGCCAGCAGCCAAGCCGGCGGGGGGGGAACTGAAGCTTTCTTT. Encoded protein: CASSQAGGGGTEAFF.

This sequence joins TRBV6-2 or TRBV6-3 and TRBJ1-4; TRBD1 matches 7 bases. CDR1 is MNHEY, CDR2 SVGEGT, per germline. The CDR3 totals 17 residues. V lost 5 bases and J lost 5; bases outside the gene matches: 14. DNA for the CDR3: TGTGCCAGCAGTACTACCTGGGGACAGCCGAAGAATGAAAAACTGTTTTTT. Translating it yields CASSTTWGQPKNEKLFF.

The rearrangement links TRBV29-1 to TRBJ2-1; the match to TRBD1 covers 7 bases. V was clipped by 6 bases and J by 4 bases; unmatched bases: 15. Germline V gene data show CDR1 as SQVTM and CDR2 as ANQGSEA. The CDR3 length is 16 residues. CDR3 nucleotide sequence: TGCAGCGTAATATCCGGGACAGATAATAGATACAATGAGCAGTTCTTC. Encoded protein: CSVISGTDNRYNEQFF.

The chain combines TRBV6-2 or TRBV6-3 with TRBJ2-3; either TRBD1 or TRBD2 may supply D (5 bases each). The germline V gene encodes CDR1 MNHEY and CDR2 SVGEGT. The CDR3 has 15 amino acids. The V gene lost 6 bases and the J gene lost 5 bases, with 18 bases spanning the gap. The CDR3 reads CASRLEPGPRDTQYF. The CDR3 nucleotides read TGTGCCAGCAGATTAGAACCGGGACCCAGAGATACGCAGTATTTT.

This clonotype was detected a few times. The V gene is TRBV7-9, the J gene TRBJ1-1; D gene uncertain. Germline lookup yields CDR1 SEHNR and CDR2 FQNEAQ (reference sequence). V was shortened by 4 bases and J by 9 bases, with 9 bases between the two germline ends. The CDR3 extends over 11 amino acids. The DNA for the CDR3 is TGTGCCAGCAGCTCGAGGTCCCAAGCTTTCTTT. The encoded protein is CASSSRSQAFF.

V and J are TRBV3-1 and TRBJ2-1, with 8 bases matching TRBD2. The CDR3 runs to 16 residues. V dropped 3 bases and J dropped 8; count of bases not matched to a gene: 12. CDR1 LGHDT and CDR2 YNNKEL come from the germline V gene (reference sequence). CDR3 DNA sequence: TGTGCCAGCAGCCACCGGGCGGGGGGAGGAATTCATGAGCAGTTCTTC. Translating it yields CASSHRAGGGIHEQFF.

This clonotype was detected only a few times. The V gene is TRBV12-3 or TRBV12-4, the J gene TRBJ2-5; the match to TRBD2 covers 8 bases. CDR3 length equals 14 residues. V was pared by 2 bases and J by 11 bases, with 10 bases of the junction left unmatched. In nucleotides, the CDR3 is TGTGCCAGCAGTTTAACGGGAGGGGCATCGGAGCAGTACTTC. Translating it yields CASSLTGGASEQYF.

This sequence joins TRBV20-1 and TRBJ2-5, with 9 nucleotides matching TRBD1. Per the germline V gene, CDR1 is DFQATT and CDR2 is SNEGSKA (reference sequence). V shed 5 bases and J 11 bases; nucleotides not matched to a gene: 15. The CDR3 sequence is 14 residues long. The CDR3 spells CSAPTGTGPYEQYF. CDR3 sequence (DNA): TGCAGTGCTCCGACCGGGACAGGGCCCTATGAGCAGTACTTC.

The CDR3 DNA reads as TGTGCCAGCAGTTACGCGGGACAGGGTTACAATGAGCAGTTCTTC. Translation: CASSYAGQGYNEQFF. The chain joins TRBV6-5 to TRBJ2-1; 9 positions agree with TRBD1. CDR1 and CDR2 from the germline V gene are MNHEY and SVGAGI. The CDR3 sequence is 15 residues long. V was pared by 2 bases and J by 4 bases, with 3 bases of the junction left unmatched.

The table lists this clonotype with many counts. This chain uses TRBV9 with TRBJ2-7; D is possibly TRBD1 (5 bases). The germline V gene has CDR1 SGDLS and CDR2 YYNGEE. The ends were cut back, 0 bases at V and 0 bases at J, with 10 bases in the middle. The CDR3 spans 15 residues. Here the CDR3 DNA reads TGTGCCAGCAGCGTAGGACAGTTCAGCTCCTACGAGCAGTACTTC. Protein product: CASSVGQFSSYEQYF.

J is TRBJ2-1 and V is TRBV20-1; D might be TRBD2 (5 bases). Trimming shortened V by 6 bases and J by 9 bases, and 15 bases separated the two germline ends. Germline lookup yields CDR1 DFQATT and CDR2 SNEGSKA (reference sequence). The CDR3 sequence is 12 residues long. The CDR3 loop is CSAMGNEGEQFF. CDR3 nucleotides: TGCAGTGCCATGGGGAATGAGGGTGAGCAGTTCTTC.

This clonotype was recorded a few times. The chain recombines TRBV20-1 with TRBJ1-6; 7 positions match TRBD1. This CDR3 has 13 amino acids. Germline V gene data show CDR1 as DFQATT and CDR2 as SNEGSKA (reference sequence). V lost 6 bases, J lost 10 bases, and 9 bases stayed unmatched. The CDR3 DNA is TGCAGTGCGAGACTACAGGGGTACTCACCCCTCCACTTT. Encoded protein: CSARLQGYSPLHF.

This clonotype was recorded a few times. The genes are TRBV15 and TRBJ2-4, with D possibly TRBD2 on 6 matching bases. Near its end, the DNA agrees better with TRBJ2-7, so the J call may be wrong. Germline V gene sequence: CDR1 LNHNV, CDR2 YYDKDF (reference sequence). The CDR3 sequence is 13 residues long. As DNA, the CDR3 is TGTGCCACCAGCAGAGAGGACTACTACGAGCAGTACTTC. Its translation: CATSREDYYEQYF.

This sequence joins TRBV7-2 and TRBJ2-3, with a tentative D call TRBD1 (5 bases). CDR1 and CDR2 from the germline V gene are SGHTA and FQGNSA. V lost 8 bases, J lost 5 bases, and 14 bases lay in between. The CDR3 runs to 13 residues. The CDR3 DNA follows: TGTGCCAGCGGACAAAATCCCATAGATACGCAGTATTTT. Protein product: CASGQNPIDTQYF.

This clonotype has only a few counts. The rearrangement links TRBV25-1 to TRBJ2-5; D possibly corresponds to TRBD2 (7 bases). The J call may be incorrect, as the DNA end agrees better with TRBJ2-7. This CDR3 comprises 14 residues. Germline V CDR1 and CDR2: MGHDK, SYGVNS. The CDR3 reads CASSPRGGRDEQYF. As DNA, the CDR3 is TGTGCCAGCAGTCCAAGGGGGGGGCGGGACGAGCAGTACTTC.

The chain has TRBV7-2 and TRBJ2-5; D is unresolved. TRBJ2-7 matches the DNA end more closely, so the J call is doubtful. CDR3 length equals 16 residues. Germline V gene lookup returns CDR1 SGHTA and CDR2 FQGNSA. The CDR3 protein is CASSLEGSVSSYEQYF. The DNA of the CDR3 is TGTGCCAGCAGCTTAGAAGGCAGCGTAAGCTCCTACGAGCAGTACTTC.

The V and J genes are TRBV25-1 and TRBJ2-7; D is possibly TRBD1 (6 bases). The CDR3 spans 13 residues. Germline V gives CDR1 MGHDK, CDR2 SYGVNS. With 3 bases removed from V and 3 bases from J, the gap between germline ends came to 9 bases. The CDR3 DNA reads as TGTGCCAGCAGTGACCCAGGGGTCTACGAGCAGTACTTC. Translating it yields CASSDPGVYEQYF.

The CDR3 sequence is CASSRREIGPGELFF. Here the CDR3 DNA reads TGTGCCAGCAGTCGACGGGAGATAGGTCCCGGGGAGCTGTTTTTT. The chain employs TRBV7-2 and TRBJ2-2, with D tentatively TRBD2 (6 bases). The ends were cut back, 6 bases at V and 6 bases at J, with 17 bases in the middle. The CDR3 covers 15 residues. The V gene's germline CDR1 is SGHTA and CDR2 FQGNSA.

The chain carries TRBV7-8 and TRBJ1-2; D perhaps matches TRBD1 (5 bases). The V end was cut by 5 bases, the J end by 4 bases, with 20 bases between. The CDR3 runs to 16 residues. Germline CDR1 SGHVS, CDR2 FQNEAQ. CDR3 region: CASSQKQDWSGYGYTF. The CDR3 nucleotides read TGTGCCAGCAGCCAAAAACAGGATTGGTCCGGCTATGGCTACACCTTC.

V and J are TRBV2 and TRBJ2-1; D is undetermined. The CDR3 runs 14 residues. V was pared by 10 bases and J by 6 bases, with 19 bases between. Germline values: CDR1 SNHLY, CDR2 FYNNEI. The CDR3, as DNA: TGTGCCACCGATAGGTTCGTCGGTACCAATGAGCAGTTCTTC. This sequence encodes CATDRFVGTNEQFF.

The rearrangement joins TRBV9 to TRBJ2-1; D is unresolved. This CDR3 contains 16 residues. V dropped 2 bases and J dropped 0 bases, with 12 bases sitting between them. The germline CDR1 and CDR2 sequences are SGDLS and YYNGEE. CDR3 DNA: TGTGCCAGCAGCGTGATGGAGAGCCCCTCCTACAATGAGCAGTTCTTC. Translated, it gives CASSVMESPSYNEQFF.

This clonotype was seen a few times. V usage is TRBV14 and J usage is TRBJ2-7; D is unresolved. The V end was cut by 2 bases, the J end by 0 bases, with 14 bases between. CDR3 length: 16 amino acids. The germline CDR1 and CDR2 sequences are SGHDN and FVKESK. CDR3 coding DNA: TGTGCCAGCAGCCAACGCCTAACCCTCAACTCCTACGAGCAGTACTTC. The encoded protein is CASSQRLTLNSYEQYF.

There are a few counts of this clonotype. V is TRBV7-2 and J is TRBJ2-7, with 10 bases lining up with TRBD2. The CDR3 is 16 residues long. Germline CDR1 reads SGHTA; CDR2 reads FQGNSA. Unmatched junction bases numbered 9, after V lost 5 bases and J lost 2 bases. In DNA, the CDR3 is TGTGCCAGCAGCACATCCACTAGCGGGGCCGCCTACGAGCAGTACTTC. Its protein is CASSTSTSGAAYEQYF. Combining the CDR3 with reference TRBV7-2 and TRBJ2-7 gives the whole variable domain GAGVSQSPSNKVTEKGKDVELRCDPISGHTALYWYRQSLGQGLEFLIYFQGNSAPDKSGLPSDRFSAERTGGSVSTLTIQRTQQEDSAVYLCASSTSTSGAAYEQYFGPGTRLTVT.

This clonotype was observed at least ten times. In DNA form, the CDR3 reads TGTGCCAGCAGGAGCGGAACCTACGAGCAGTACTTC. Translation: CASRSGTYEQYF. V is TRBV7-9 and J is TRBJ2-7, with a tentative D call TRBD2 (5 bases). The length of the CDR3 is 12 residues. The V end lost 6 bases, the J end lost 2 bases, and 8 bases lay between the germline ends. Germline V gene data show CDR1 as SEHNR and CDR2 as FQNEAQ (reference sequence).

This clonotype was seen a few times. The rearrangement links TRBV4-1 to TRBJ1-5, with a possible D match to TRBD1 (5 bases). The CDR3 runs 16 residues. Trimming pared 3 bases from V and 7 bases from J, leaving 19 bases between. CDR1 is MGHRA, CDR2 YSYEKL, per germline. CDR3 DNA: TGCGCCAGCAGCCAGTCGCAACTTAGAGGGGTACAGCCCCAGCATTTT. Protein: CASSQSQLRGVQPQHF.

This clonotype was seen a few times. The chain employs TRBV7-9 and TRBJ2-1; D is unresolved. This CDR3 region has 15 residues. The germline V gene has CDR1 SEHNR and CDR2 FQNEAQ (reference sequence). V was shortened by 1 base and J by 8 bases, with 15 bases between the two germline ends. The CDR3 protein is CASSLGTTMDDEQFF. CDR3 nucleotides: TGTGCCAGCAGCTTAGGGACGACGATGGACGATGAGCAGTTCTTC.

The chain has TRBV11-3 and TRBJ2-1; 7 positions agree with TRBD1. The CDR3 loop spans 13 amino acids. V lost 4 bases to trimming and J lost 7 bases; unmatched junction nucleotides: 4. Per germline, CDR1 SGHNT and CDR2 YENEEA. The CDR3 here is CASSYDRVNEQFF. The CDR3 region has the DNA TGTGCCAGCAGCTATGACAGGGTAAATGAGCAGTTCTTC.

The genes are TRBV30 and TRBJ1-4, with TRBD1 matching over 8 bases. J gave up 7 bases and V 4 bases, and 8 bases lay outside the gene matches. Germline V gene sequence: CDR1 GTSNPN, CDR2 SVGIG (reference sequence). The CDR3 loop spans 14 amino acids. In DNA, the CDR3 is TGTGCCTGGAAGTGGACAGGGATCGGTGAAAAACTGTTTTTT. It encodes CAWKWTGIGEKLFF.

This clonotype was seen repeatedly, ten times or more. This chain uses TRBV14 with TRBJ1-2; D ambiguous. V lost 0 bases to trimming and J lost 2 bases, with 10 bases between them. The CDR3 is 15 amino acids. Germline-derived CDR1 and CDR2 are SGHDN and FVKESK. The CDR3 nucleotides are TGTGCCAGCAGCCAAGAGGGCCGGCCCAACTATGGCTACACCTTC. This codes for CASSQEGRPNYGYTF.